This T cell receptor beta chain originates from a study of identical twins. Per the germline V gene, CDR1 is SNHLY and CDR2 is FYNNEI. This CDR3 spans 15 amino acids. The V end lost 0 bases, the J end lost 2 bases, and 8 bases lay between the germline ends. Each CDR3 protein is one row after TCRdb ran MiXCR on the 5' RACE reads. The sample gives 500,000 to 700,000 distinct CDR3 sequences, less than 9% of which show up once; 1.6% is in the top ten. This clonotype came up a few times. These data also featured in a second study, about yellow fever vaccine responses in identical twins.

The sequence was obtained from a woman in her late teens or twenties in good health. Sequencing was performed on PBMCs. V and J are TRBV2 and TRBJ2-1; tentatively, D is TRBD2 (5 bases). CDR3 sequence (DNA): TGTGCCAGCAGTGAAGCGGGAGTAGCCTACAATGAGCAGTTCTTC. Its protein is CASSEAGVAYNEQFF.